The T cell receptor (beta chain) under discussion was sequenced for a study of T cell responses to AZD1222 COVID-19 vaccine. Germline CDR1 KGHDR, CDR2 SFDVKD. The CDR3 runs 13 residues. V lost 2 bases, J lost 8 bases, and 0 bases stayed unmatched. Method: immunoSEQ multiplex PCR; TCRdb's copy keeps in-frame clones and lacks some. The data hold 120,000 or so clones, with roughly 88% observed a single time. V and J are TRBV24-1 and TRBJ1-2, with 11 bases matching TRBD1. This sample comprised peripheral blood, obtained on day 0 of AZD1222 vaccination. The receptor comes from an adult in good health. CDR3 sequence: CATSDWTGGGYTF. The CDR3 bases are TGTGCCACCAGTGATTGGACAGGGGGCGGCTACACCTTC.